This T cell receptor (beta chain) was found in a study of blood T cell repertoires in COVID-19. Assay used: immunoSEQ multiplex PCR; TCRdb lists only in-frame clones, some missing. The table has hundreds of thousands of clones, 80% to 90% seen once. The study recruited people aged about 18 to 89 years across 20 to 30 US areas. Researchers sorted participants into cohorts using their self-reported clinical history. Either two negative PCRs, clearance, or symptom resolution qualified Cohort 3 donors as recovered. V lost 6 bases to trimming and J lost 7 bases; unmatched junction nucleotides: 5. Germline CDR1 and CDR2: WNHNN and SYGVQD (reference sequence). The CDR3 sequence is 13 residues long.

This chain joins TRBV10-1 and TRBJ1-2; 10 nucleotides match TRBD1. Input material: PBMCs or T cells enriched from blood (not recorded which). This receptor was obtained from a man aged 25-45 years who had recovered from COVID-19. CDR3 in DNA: TGCGCCAGCAGCGCCGGGACAGGGGTTGGCTACACCTTC. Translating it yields CASSAGTGVGYTF.